Below are 22 T cell receptor beta chains sequenced from a single sample in a study of blood T cell repertoires in COVID-19. TCRdb's copy holds only in-frame clones and misses some; the assay was immunoSEQ multiplex PCR. The sample has about 40,000 clones; approximately 80% are singletons. Sequenced input: peripheral blood. The receptors shown here come from a woman aged 60-75 years with acute or convalescent COVID-19.

V and J are TRBV19 and TRBJ2-5, with D tentatively TRBD2 (5 bases). This CDR3 contains 13 residues. The V end was cut by 4 bases, the J end by 4 bases, with 10 bases between. Per germline, CDR1 LNHDA and CDR2 SQIVND (reference sequence). The CDR3 spells CASSRARAETQYF. CDR3 nucleotides: TGTGCCAGTAGTAGGGCGAGGGCAGAGACCCAGTACTTC.

This chain connects TRBV5-3 to TRBJ2-3, with no clear D. TRBV5-3 is labeled an ORF, and its function is uncertain. CDR3 length: 17 amino acids. V was clipped by 3 bases and J by 2 bases, with 19 bases between them. In DNA, the CDR3 is TGTGCCAGAAGCTCCTCCGTTAAGTACAAATACACAGATACGCAGTATTTT. The encoded protein is CARSSSVKYKYTDTQYF.

The chain uses TRBV5-1 and TRBJ2-5, with 9 bases aligning to TRBD2. This CDR3 has 15 amino acids. CDR1 is SGHRS, CDR2 YFSETQ, per germline. The ends lost 3 bases at V and 1 base at J; junction bases unmatched: 4. CDR3 bases: TGCGCCAGCAGCTCCCTAGCGGGGCTCCAAGAGACCCAGTACTTC. Encoded protein: CASSSLAGLQETQYF.

The chain recombines TRBV18 with TRBJ1-4; TRBD1 is a possible D gene (5 bases). V lost 3 bases and J lost 12, with 17 bases in between. Germline CDR1 is KGHSH and CDR2 is LQKENI. The CDR3 consists of 14 residues. CDR3 bases: TGTGCCAGCTCACCTCCTGCCGGCAGGGAAGAACTGTTTTTT. Protein product: CASSPPAGREELFF.

The chain links TRBV19 to TRBJ2-6; D is perhaps TRBD2 (5 bases). CDR3 length: 16 amino acids. The ends were cut back, 3 bases at V and 1 base at J, with 10 bases in the middle. Germline-derived CDR1 and CDR2 are LNHDA and SQIVND (reference sequence). In DNA form, the CDR3 reads TGTGCCAGTAGTATCCGGGGAGATTCTGGGGCCAACGTCCTGACTTTC. It encodes CASSIRGDSGANVLTF.

The rearrangement joins TRBV7-2 to TRBJ1-2; no clear D. Trimming cost V 1 base and J 6 bases, with 12 bases left between them. From germline, CDR1 is SGHTA and CDR2 FQGNSA. CDR3 size: 14 residues. As DNA, the CDR3 is TGTGCCAGCAGCTTAGGCCCGGATGAGGATGGCTACACCTTC. Its protein is CASSLGPDEDGYTF.

This rearrangement joins TRBV6-5 to TRBJ2-7; maybe TRBD1 (5 bases). This CDR3 contains 15 residues. Per germline, CDR1 MNHEY and CDR2 SVGAGI. V shed 2 bases and J shed 3 bases, with 14 bases lying between them. CDR3 sequence (DNA): TGTGCCAGCAGTTACCGCGGCGAGCAGGGCTACGAGCAGTACTTC. It is translated as CASSYRGEQGYEQYF.

The chain couples TRBV3-1 (or the pseudogene TRBV3-2) to TRBJ2-2, with 9 nucleotides matching TRBD1. V lost 1 base, J lost 5 bases, and 5 bases stayed unmatched. The CDR3 length is 16 residues. Germline V lookup: CDR1 LGHDT, CDR2 YNNKEL (reference sequence). The CDR3 sequence is CASSQGGQGLTGELFF. CDR3 bases: TGTGCCAGCAGCCAAGGAGGACAGGGGCTTACCGGGGAGCTGTTTTTT.

V is TRBV3-1 (or the pseudogene TRBV3-2) and J is TRBJ1-6, with D possibly being TRBD1 (6 bases). Germline CDR1 and CDR2: LGHDT and YNNKEL (reference sequence). CDR3 length: 15 amino acids. The ends were cut back, 6 bases at V and 9 bases at J, with 18 bases in the middle. DNA for the CDR3: TGTGCCAGCAGGACCGGGGGGGCTCGTAGTTCACCCCTCCACTTT. Its translation: CASRTGGARSSPLHF.

The chain couples TRBV13 to TRBJ1-4, with 7 bases matching TRBD1. From germline, CDR1 is PRHDT and CDR2 FYEKMQ (reference sequence). J lost 2 bases, V lost 6 bases, and 6 bases had no gene match. This CDR3 contains 15 residues. DNA of the CDR3: TGTGCCAGCAGAACAAGGGGGCTGACTAATGAAAAACTGTTTTTT. Translation: CASRTRGLTNEKLFF.

The chain links TRBV19 to TRBJ2-7; D call uncertain. The CDR3 has 14 residues. Germline V CDR1 and CDR2: LNHDA, SQIVND (reference sequence). V lost 0 bases and J lost 2, with 8 bases in between. The CDR3 nucleotides read TGTGCCAGTAGTATAGATGGCCAGACCTACGAGCAGTACTTC. It specifies CASSIDGQTYEQYF.

The chain recombines TRBV7-9 with TRBJ1-1; D is unclear. The CDR3 runs to 12 residues. From germline, CDR1 is SEHNR and CDR2 FQNEAQ (reference sequence). Trimming shortened V by 5 bases and J by 6 bases, and 10 bases separated the two germline ends. The CDR3: CASSRDWAEAFF. The CDR3 DNA is TGTGCCAGCAGCCGAGACTGGGCTGAAGCTTTCTTT.

The chain carries TRBV12-1 and TRBJ2-6; the table's D gene call, TRBD2, was not cross checked with the DNA. TRBV12-1 is deemed a pseudogene. The CDR3 spans 18 residues. CDR3 sequence: CASSFRLAGESGANVLTF. The CDR3 region has the DNA TGTGCCAGCAGCTTCCGACTAGCGGGAGAGTCTGGGGCCAACGTCCTGACTTTC.

This clone was observed once. The chain has TRBV30 and TRBJ2-7; 10 positions agree with TRBD1. The CDR3 totals 14 residues. J gave up 8 bases and V 2 bases, and 9 bases lay outside the gene matches. Germline CDR1 is GTSNPN and CDR2 is SVGIG (reference sequence). CDR3 sequence reads: CAWSSGTGALKQYF. The DNA for the CDR3 is TGTGCCTGGAGTTCCGGGACAGGGGCCTTAAAGCAGTACTTC.

The chain carries TRBV7-2 and TRBJ1-2; 9 bases are shared with TRBD1. The germline V gene has CDR1 SGHTA and CDR2 FQGNSA. V lost 4 bases and J lost 6; bases outside the gene matches: 6. The length of the CDR3 is 14 residues. DNA for the CDR3: TGTGCCAGCAGCTCCCGGGACAGGGTGGATGGCTACACCTTC. This gives the protein CASSSRDRVDGYTF.

Of note for this clone: At one of its ends the junction is not consistent with the germline gene, which may arise from a read error. V is TRBV6-5 and J is TRBJ1-2; weak D call: TRBD1 (5 bases). Germline assignment: CDR1 MNHEY and CDR2 SVGAGI. The length of the CDR3 is 14 residues. Here the CDR3 DNA reads TGTGCCATTTTATCTGACTGGATTCTGGCGTGGGGCCTCTTC. Protein: CAILSDWILAWGLF.

The V gene is TRBV9, the J gene TRBJ1-2, with TRBD1 as a possible D gene (6 bases). CDR3 length equals 17 residues. V was pared by 6 bases and J by 0 bases, with 21 bases between. In germline, CDR1 is SGDLS, CDR2 YYNGEE. CDR3 in amino acids: CASNREGHAGSNYGYTF. The DNA for the CDR3 is TGTGCCAGCAACCGTGAGGGACACGCCGGGTCTAACTATGGCTACACCTTC.

The chain carries TRBV23-1 and TRBJ2-4; 7 nucleotides line up with TRBD1. TRBV23-1 is an open reading frame, and its role is uncertain. V dropped 2 bases and J dropped 4; count of bases not matched to a gene: 5. The CDR3 totals 15 residues. The DNA of the CDR3 is TGCGCCAGCAGTCAACCGACAGGGCTGAAAAACATTCAGTACTTC. It yields the protein CASSQPTGLKNIQYF.

The DNA for the CDR3 is TGCGCCAGCAGCTTGGTTGAGGTGGACGAGCAGTACTTC. It yields the protein CASSLVEVDEQYF. V and J are TRBV5-1 and TRBJ2-7; D gene uncertain. The CDR3 runs to 13 residues. Trimming took off 0 bases at V and 5 bases at J, with 9 bases between the two ends. Per the germline V gene, CDR1 is SGHRS and CDR2 is YFSETQ. Using reference TRBV5-1 and TRBJ2-7 for the parts outside the CDR3, the full variable domain is KAGVTQTPRYLIKTRGQQVTLSCSPISGHRSVSWYQQTPGQGLQFLFEYFSETQRNKGNFPGRFSGRQFSNSRSEMNVSTLELGDSALYLCASSLVEVDEQYFGPGTRLTVT.

DNA of the CDR3: TGTGCCAGCAGTGAATTGTACAGGGGCTACGAGCAGTACTTC. Translating gives CASSELYRGYEQYF. The gene calls are TRBV25-1 and TRBJ2-7; 7 bases are a match to TRBD1. V lost 1 base and J lost 3; bases outside the gene matches: 3. Looked up from germline, CDR1 is MGHDK and CDR2 is SYGVNS. CDR3 length: 14 amino acids.

V is TRBV7-3 and J is TRBJ2-2; D is possibly TRBD2 (7 bases). This CDR3 has 15 residues. The germline V gene encodes CDR1 SGHTA and CDR2 FQGTGA. Trimming left V 5 bases short and J 5 bases short, with 15 bases between. This CDR3 reads CASSPAGARTGELFF. The CDR3 region has the DNA TGTGCCAGCAGCCCGGCGGGGGCGCGGACCGGGGAGCTGTTTTTT.

The CDR3 protein is CASSPQLAKNIQYF. CDR3 coding DNA: TGTGCCAGCAGTCCACAGTTAGCCAAAAACATTCAGTACTTC. V usage is TRBV28 and J usage is TRBJ2-4, with D unresolved. Germline-derived CDR1 and CDR2 are MDHEN and SYDVKM. Trimming stripped 5 bases from V and 0 bases from J, with 8 bases between. This CDR3 has 14 residues.